This paragraph covers one T cell receptor beta chain sequence. The record originates from a study of blood T cell repertoires in COVID-19. Profiling relied on immunoSEQ multiplex PCR, and the TCRdb table lists in-frame clones only, not all of them. The repertoire holds 200,000 to 250,000 clones, with 85% to 95% as singletons. The germline V and J ends were trimmed by 10 bases and 5 bases, with 10 bases remaining between them. The germline gives CDR1 ENHRY, CDR2 SYGVKD. The CDR3 contains 11 residues. The sample taken for sequencing was PBMCs or T cells enriched from blood (not recorded which). The rearrangement links TRBV10-3 to TRBJ2-3; tentative D call: TRBD2 (5 bases). The origin of this receptor is a woman between 18 and 29 years old who had recovered from COVID-19. CDR3 residues: CATGREDTQYF. CDR3 coding DNA: TGTGCCACCGGACGGGAAGATACGCAGTATTTT.